This TCR beta chain is drawn from a study of cytomegalovirus exposure and HLA in healthy donors. Study-wide points: Several of the most significant clusters appeared linked to common viral pathogens, based on a later analysis.

The PCR contained 60 Vbeta and 13 Jbeta primers. Profiled with immunoSEQ multiplex PCR; TCRdb holds only in-frame clones, not every one. The repertoire holds approximately 220,000 clones, with more than 65% as singletons. About this clone: What it recognizes is unknown.

This receptor was identified in a man younger than 35 in good health and CMV-seronegative. Sequences were obtained from PBMCs.

The CDR3 sequence is CASSFGPGGMSSYNEQFF. CDR3 DNA: TGTGCCAGCAGCTTTGGCCCAGGGGGCATGAGCTCCTACAATGAGCAGTTCTTC. V and J are TRBV7-9 and TRBJ2-1; 8 bases are a match to TRBD1. Per the germline V gene, CDR1 is SEHNR and CDR2 is FQNEAQ (reference sequence). The CDR3 loop spans 18 amino acids. The trim removed 3 bases at V and 0 bases at J, leaving 10 bases unmatched.